The T cell receptor beta chain under discussion was sequenced for a study of cytomegalovirus exposure and HLA in healthy donors (dated by TCRdb to the late 2010s). Study-wide context: In an earlier analysis of around 540 of the donors, 250 to 350 Gb of sequence data and about 110 million unique TCR beta sequences from 180 million or so T cells were reported. The number of donors typed differed by locus, with about 629-630 for A, B, C, DRB1 and DQB1, around 560 for DQA1, nearly 610 for DPA1, and about 450 for DPB1. The study aimed to test whether cataloging public T cell receptors could reveal signatures of past pathogen exposure. Donor age, sex, ethnicity and CMV serostatus were collected together with the repertoire data. To decide whether each TCR beta V gene segment behaved as functional or pseudogenic, an earlier analysis of fewer than 750 of the donors relied on high-throughput TCR beta sequencing. Class I and class II HLA loci were covered by the typing at four-digit resolution. About 320 gigabases of sequencing data and approximately 80 million unique TCR sequences were included in an early release covering 550 to 800 HLA-typed donors. The later analysis used no new phenotypic data to find candidate immune exposures, relying instead on TCR beta sequences and their occurrence across donors. On average, roughly 250,000 unique TCR beta nucleotide sequences were sequenced per donor among fewer than 500 genotyped donors of the cohort, with roughly 20% of those sequences being non-productive. Besides the first cohort of some 670 subjects, a separate validation cohort made up of roughly 120 different subjects was used. Every discovery cohort repertoire had been produced on one sequencing platform. To predict cytomegalovirus infection status, the study combined high-throughput TCR immunosequencing, statistical association of individual TCRs with disease status, and machine learning. Roughly 5 DR-DQ haplotypes were handled as single units for association and clustering because linkage in the cohort was strong. The genetic ancestry cluster associated with self-reported Caucasian donors included about 84% of the 398 genotyped donors. Using immunosequencing, the study profiled T cell repertoires from 666 subjects and related those repertoires to cytomegalovirus serostatus. A later analysis re-analyzed previously published TCR beta repertoires from approximately 670 donors and added high-resolution HLA genotyping to study TCR occurrence patterns. A later genetic analysis took genome-wide SNP genotypes for about 55% of the roughly 670 donors and used that subset as a discovery cohort.

The cysteine opens and the phenylalanine closes a CDR3 of 15 amino acids. Only the CDR3 DNA stays, 45 bases, in frame from base 1. Trimming leaves V shorter by 2 bases and J shorter by 5 bases, with the junction holding 4 bases beyond the gene matches. In the germline V gene, CDR1 corresponds to SNHLY and CDR2 to FYNNEI. In total, approximately 700 healthy bone marrow donors made up the cohort. Cohort members were all nominally healthy when sampled, although unrecorded immune exposures were likely present. The donor was CMV seropositive and belonged to the group of 250 to 350 seropositive cohort members. A peripheral blood sample was collected from each donor, and TCR beta sequencing was performed on peripheral blood mononuclear cells. The Qiagen DNeasy Blood Extraction Kit was used to extract genomic DNA from the blood cell samples. For this clone: It has no known antigen specificity. Base qualities are not provided; no much larger clone lies one nucleotide away.

Overall results and qualifications from the work: A later analysis found that TCR association rates varied across HLA loci, with DRB1 alleles showing the most associated TCRs and HLA-C alleles the fewest. This cohort had only TCR beta chains sequenced, and the lack of alpha or paired-chain data limited which features could be detected. An earlier analysis of roughly 570 of the donors showed that most TCR beta V segments appeared in productive rearrangements either about 87% or about 30% of the time, which broadly matched IMGT annotations. Because counts were too low, some 16 rarely observed V segments, including chromosome 9 orphons, were excluded from the earlier analysis of 587 of the donors. Compared with equally common non-associated chains, HLA-associated TCR beta chains in a later analysis were more clonally expanded and had lower generation probabilities. Cytomegalovirus status was reported to be diagnosed by the classifier with high specificity and sensitivity in both the original and validation cohorts. Most TCR sequences were seen in very few donors, while some public TCRs were found in many individuals. In a later genetic analysis, a missense DCLRE1C variant was associated with V-gene and J-gene trimming of TCR beta chains, and the association was replicated in an independent cohort. In a later analysis, 15,000 to 20,000 TCR beta sequences were associated with specific HLA alleles at a false discovery rate of 0.05. Most CMV-associated TCR beta chains appeared to be HLA-restricted in a later analysis, and the HLA associations seemed to be driven largely by CMV exposure. Because HLA typing was missing for some donors at each locus, association tests included only the typed subset. In a later analysis, several top co-occurrence clusters were reported to appear linked to parvovirus B19, influenza, CMV and Epstein-Barr virus. When HLA alleles, especially DR and DQ, strongly co-occurred, attributing TCR associations to individual alleles was difficult. In vitro tests confirmed that a few of the cytomegalovirus-associated TCR beta chains recognize cytomegalovirus antigens. In a later genetic analysis, fewer N-insertions in productive TCRs were reported among donors in an Asian-associated ancestry cluster than the roughly 640-donor mean. A further reported finding was that TCR beta sequences accurately predicted the HLA-A and HLA-B alleles for most subjects in the first cohort. In the study, roughly 160 TCR beta chains were listed as associated with cytomegalovirus. Correlated functional status among segregating V segments might reflect linkage disequilibrium, but an unknown experimental factor could not be ruled out. Some IMGT-functional V segments, including TRBV6-2 and TRBV6-3, could not be told apart with the 87-base-pair reads, so those segments were excluded. The sequencing pipeline was judged likely to have produced a cluster of highly shared sequence variants as a technical artifact. It was suggested by the authors that the approach could potentially be generalized to other disease states and immunological phenotypes. Immune exposure information for the cohort was limited to CMV serostatus. Presence/absence analyses assumed roughly uniform sequencing depth across donors, an assumption that may not hold.

Library preparation used the immunoSEQ multiplex PCR assay. For the multiplex PCR, a mixture combining 60 forward primers for TCR Vbeta segments and 13 reverse primers for TCR Jbeta segments was used. The CDR3 region of rearranged TCR beta genes was amplified from genomic DNA by a multiplex PCR assay. The amplified TCR beta libraries were sequenced on the Illumina HiSeq System as 87-base-pair reads. Turning to the authors' computational methods: A later analysis counted about 80 million unique TCR beta chains across the 650 to 700 repertoires, and approximately 11 million of these chains were shared by at least two donors. Raw reads were error-corrected and collapsed into unique sequences by a nearest-neighbor algorithm in which closely related sequences were merged to remove PCR and sequencing errors. Alignment of CDR3 sequences to IMGT reference sequences was used to assign V, D and J gene segments. Each retained sequence needed at least a six-nucleotide match to both a V gene segment and a J gene segment. A rearrangement was called productive if the CDR3 had no stop codons and remained in frame with V and J, and every other rearrangement was called non-productive. Following IMGT convention, CDR3 was defined as the stretch from the second conserved V-encoded cysteine to the conserved J-encoded phenylalanine. The earlier analysis of 450 to 750 of the donors excluded any sequence lacking an unambiguous match to a single V gene segment. In an earlier analysis of 450 to 750 of the donors, a V segment was called functional when productive rearrangements were above 56.7%, and segregating when the standard deviation between donors exceeded 5%. A statistical classification framework was built for diagnosing cytomegalovirus status from the catalog of TCR beta chain sequences. In a later analysis, V and J genes were assigned by comparing TCR nucleotide sequences against IMGT/GENE-DB human TR gene sequences. Using the TCRdist pipeline, a later analysis assigned CDR3 sequences along with most-parsimonious VDJ recombination scenarios. In a later analysis, every TCR beta chain was defined by the combination of its CDR3 amino acid sequence and its V-gene family, and reads without a unique V-gene family were dropped. In a later analysis, some 600 highly shared, low-generation-probability nucleotide sequences were removed to address suspected cross-contamination and a sequencing artifact. In a later analysis, a clonal expansion index for each public chain was calculated from normalized within-repertoire ranks of inferred template counts. Generation probabilities in a later analysis came from a VDJ recombination model fitted to out-of-frame rearrangements, and those results were checked against IGoR. Hypergeometric tests were used in a later analysis to score TCR-TCR, TCR-HLA and TCR-CMV co-occurrence, with a repertoire-size bias correction applied to the TCR pairs. In a later analysis, false discovery rates were estimated by permuting HLA or CMV assignments 20 times. In a later analysis, co-occurring TCRs were grouped with DBSCAN, and TCRdist sequence similarity was added when clustering was performed within HLA-allele-positive subsets. Co-occurrence clustering excluded repertoires with fewer than 30,000 or more than 120,000 public chains, plus five with anomalous nucleotide sharing. In its TCRdb copy, this immuneACCESS table keeps in-frame sequences only and misses some clones. Where compared with another copy, unresolved V genes explain less than half of these, and the others have no known cause. The DNA was the basis for D and trimming; V, J and clone size are from that table. The sample table lists over 150,000 clones, more than 65% of them with a count of one. The ten biggest clones cover 3% to 3.5% of the sample.

The sequence came from a woman in her twenties or thirties in good health and CMV-seropositive. This receptor chain uses TRBV2 and TRBJ2-2; a stretch of 8 junction bases matches TRBD1. The specimen was PBMCs. The CDR3 reads as follows: CASSEFRTGTGELFF. The nucleotides are TGTGCCAGCAGTGAATTCCGGACAGGGACCGGGGAGCTGTTTTTT.